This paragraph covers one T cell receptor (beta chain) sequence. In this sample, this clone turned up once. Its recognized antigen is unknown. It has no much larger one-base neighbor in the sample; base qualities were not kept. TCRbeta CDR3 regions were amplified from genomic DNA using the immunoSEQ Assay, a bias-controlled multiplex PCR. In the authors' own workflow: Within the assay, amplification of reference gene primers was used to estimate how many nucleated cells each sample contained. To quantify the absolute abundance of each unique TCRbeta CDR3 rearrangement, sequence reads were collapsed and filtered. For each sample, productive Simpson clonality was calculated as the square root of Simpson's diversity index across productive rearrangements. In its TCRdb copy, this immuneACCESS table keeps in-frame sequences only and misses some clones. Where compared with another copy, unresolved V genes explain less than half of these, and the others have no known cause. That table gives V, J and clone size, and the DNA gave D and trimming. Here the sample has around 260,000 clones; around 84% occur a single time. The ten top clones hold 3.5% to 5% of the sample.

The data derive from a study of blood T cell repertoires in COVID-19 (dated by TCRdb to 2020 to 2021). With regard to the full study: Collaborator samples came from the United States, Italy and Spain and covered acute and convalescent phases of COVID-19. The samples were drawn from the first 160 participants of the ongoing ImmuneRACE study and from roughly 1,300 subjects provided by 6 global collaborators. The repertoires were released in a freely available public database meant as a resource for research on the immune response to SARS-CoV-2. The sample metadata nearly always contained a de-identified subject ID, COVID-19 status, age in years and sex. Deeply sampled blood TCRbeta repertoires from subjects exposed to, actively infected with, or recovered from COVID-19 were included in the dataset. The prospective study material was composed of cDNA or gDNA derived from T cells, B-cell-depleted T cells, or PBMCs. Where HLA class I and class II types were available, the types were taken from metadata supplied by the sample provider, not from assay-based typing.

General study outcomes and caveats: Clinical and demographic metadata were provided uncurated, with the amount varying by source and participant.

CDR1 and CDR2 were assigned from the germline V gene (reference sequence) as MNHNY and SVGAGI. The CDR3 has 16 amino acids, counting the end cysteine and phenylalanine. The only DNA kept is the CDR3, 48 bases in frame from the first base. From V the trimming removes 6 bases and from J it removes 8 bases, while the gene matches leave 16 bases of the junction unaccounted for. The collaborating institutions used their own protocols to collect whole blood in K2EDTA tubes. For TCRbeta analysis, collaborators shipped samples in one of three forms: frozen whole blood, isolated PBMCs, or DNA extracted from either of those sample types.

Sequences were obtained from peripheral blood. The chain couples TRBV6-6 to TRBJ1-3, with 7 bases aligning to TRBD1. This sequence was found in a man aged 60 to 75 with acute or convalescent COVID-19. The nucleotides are TGTGCCAGCAGACGACCAACAGGGGCTATTAGGGACACCATATATTTT. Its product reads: CASRRPTGAIRDTIYF.